This TCR beta chain was sequenced in a study of cytomegalovirus exposure and HLA in healthy donors. Study-wide findings and caveats: A later analysis showed TCR association rates differing by HLA locus, peaking at DRB1 and lowest at HLA-C.

The CDR3 totals 15 residues. V lost 5 bases, J lost 4 bases, and 9 bases stayed unmatched. Germline V gene lookup returns CDR1 MNHEY and CDR2 SMNVEV (reference sequence). A multiplex PCR was run with 60 Vbeta primers and 13 Jbeta primers. The method was immunoSEQ multiplex PCR; TCRdb's version includes in-frame clones alone and lacks a portion of them. The table lists roughly 100,000 clones. With regard to this clone: The antigen remains unidentified.

The chain recombines TRBV27 with TRBJ2-5, with 8 bases that match TRBD1. The sequence was collected from a man over 45 in good health and CMV-seronegative. Sample: PBMCs. The CDR3 DNA reads as TGTGCCAGCAGTCCCGGGACAGGCTTAGGAGAGACCCAGTACTTC. As protein: CASSPGTGLGETQYF.